This T cell receptor (beta chain) was captured by sequencing in a study of metastatic and nonmetastatic thyroid tumors. There are many counts of this clone. TCRdb re-called clones from the PCR reads using MiXCR. The sample contains about 59,000 clones, roughly 16% of which appear only once. Not a single patient had been given any form of treatment at any point before undergoing thyroid surgery. V was trimmed by 4 bases and J by 2 bases, leaving 11 bases between them. The length of the CDR3 is 14 residues. CDR1 is SGHNT and CDR2 is YYREEE in the germline V gene (reference sequence). This TCR was recovered from a male donor with papillary thyroid cancer or a benign thyroid nodule (not recorded which). Some clones in this sample may be carry-over from other donors' samples. The specimen was blood. The chain couples TRBV5-4 to TRBJ2-3, with a tentative D call TRBD2 (6 bases). The CDR3 protein is CASSARTNTDTQYF. The CDR3 DNA reads as TGTGCCAGCAGCGCACGGACTAACACAGATACGCAGTATTTT. The full variable domain, with the rest looked up from reference TRBV5-4 and TRBJ2-3, is ETGVTQSPTHLIKTRGQQVTLRCSSQSGHNTVSWYQQALGQGPQFIFQYYREEENGRGNFPPRFSGLQFPNYSSELNVNALELDDSALYLCASSARTNTDTQYFGPGTRLTVL.